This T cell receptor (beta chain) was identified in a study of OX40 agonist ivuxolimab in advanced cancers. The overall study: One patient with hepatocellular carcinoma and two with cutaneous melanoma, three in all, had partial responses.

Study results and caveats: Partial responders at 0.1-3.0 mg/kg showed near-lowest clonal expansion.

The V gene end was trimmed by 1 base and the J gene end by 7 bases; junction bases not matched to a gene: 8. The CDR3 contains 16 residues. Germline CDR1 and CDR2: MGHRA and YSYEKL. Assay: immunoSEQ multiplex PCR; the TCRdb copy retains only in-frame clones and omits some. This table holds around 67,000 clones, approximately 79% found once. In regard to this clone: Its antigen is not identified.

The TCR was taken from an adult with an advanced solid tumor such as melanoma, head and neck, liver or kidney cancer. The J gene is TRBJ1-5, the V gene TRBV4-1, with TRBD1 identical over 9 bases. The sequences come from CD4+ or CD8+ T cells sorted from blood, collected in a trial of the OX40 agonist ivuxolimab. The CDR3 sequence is CASSQVGTGTIQPQHF. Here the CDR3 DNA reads TGCGCCAGCAGCCAAGTTGGGACAGGGACGATCCAGCCCCAGCATTTT.